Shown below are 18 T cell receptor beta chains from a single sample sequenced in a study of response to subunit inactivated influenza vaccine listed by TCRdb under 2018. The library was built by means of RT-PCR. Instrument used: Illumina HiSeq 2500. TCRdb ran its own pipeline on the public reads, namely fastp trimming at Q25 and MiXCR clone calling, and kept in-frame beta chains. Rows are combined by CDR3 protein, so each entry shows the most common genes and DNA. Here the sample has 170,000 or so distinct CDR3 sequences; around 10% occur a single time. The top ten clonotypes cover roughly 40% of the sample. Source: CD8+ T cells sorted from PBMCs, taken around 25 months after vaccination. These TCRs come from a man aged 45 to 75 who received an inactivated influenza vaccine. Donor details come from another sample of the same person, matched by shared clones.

CDR3 loop: CASSITGYNEQFF. The CDR3 DNA is TGTGCCAGCAGTATCACAGGTTACAATGAGCAGTTCTTC. The gene calls are TRBV28 and TRBJ2-1, with TRBD1 as a possible D gene (5 bases). This CDR3 is built from 13 residues. V lost 5 bases and J 4 bases, leaving 9 bases between the germline ends. The germline CDR1 and CDR2 sequences are MDHEN and SYDVKM. Variable domain in full (rest from reference TRBV28 and TRBJ2-1): DVKVTQSSRYLVKRTGEKVFLECVQDMDHENMFWYRQDPGLGLRLIYFSYDVKMKEKGDIPEGYSVSREKKERFSLILESASTNQTSMYLCASSITGYNEQFFGPGTRLTVL.

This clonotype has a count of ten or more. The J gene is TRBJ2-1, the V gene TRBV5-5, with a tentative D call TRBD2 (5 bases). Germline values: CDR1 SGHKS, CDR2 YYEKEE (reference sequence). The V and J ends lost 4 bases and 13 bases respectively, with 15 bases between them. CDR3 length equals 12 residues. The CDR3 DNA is TGTGCCAGCAGCCTCGGACTGTCCGATCAGTTCTTC. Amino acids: CASSLGLSDQFF.

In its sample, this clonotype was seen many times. CDR3 in amino acids: CSVMDSSYTEAFF. CDR3 bases: TGCAGCGTTATGGACAGTAGCTACACTGAAGCTTTCTTT. This chain links TRBV29-1 with TRBJ1-1, with TRBD1 as a possible D gene (6 bases). The ends were cut back, 5 bases at V and 3 bases at J, with 13 bases in the middle. Germline V gene sequence: CDR1 SQVTM, CDR2 ANQGSEA. The CDR3 runs 13 residues.

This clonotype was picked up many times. The CDR3 nucleotides read TGCAGTGTCCGGACAGCTTCCATCTATGGCTACACCTTC. Translated: CSVRTASIYGYTF. The genes are TRBV20-1 and TRBJ1-2, with D perhaps matching TRBD1 (6 bases). Germline V gives CDR1 DFQATT, CDR2 SNEGSKA (reference sequence). This CDR3 region has 13 residues. The V gene lost 7 bases and the J gene lost 4 bases, with 16 bases spanning the gap.

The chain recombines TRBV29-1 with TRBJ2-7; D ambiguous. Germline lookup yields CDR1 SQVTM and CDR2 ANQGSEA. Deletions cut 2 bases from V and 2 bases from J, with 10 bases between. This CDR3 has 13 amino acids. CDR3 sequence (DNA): TGCAGCGTTGAATCTAGTGCGGCCTACGAGCAGTACTTC. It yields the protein CSVESSAAYEQYF.

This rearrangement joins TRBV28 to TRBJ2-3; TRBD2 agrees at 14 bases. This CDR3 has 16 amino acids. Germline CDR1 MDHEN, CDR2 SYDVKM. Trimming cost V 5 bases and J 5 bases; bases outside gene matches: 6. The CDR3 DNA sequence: TGTGCCAGCAGTCAGGGACTAGCGGGAGTTTTAGATACGCAGTATTTT. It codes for CASSQGLAGVLDTQYF.

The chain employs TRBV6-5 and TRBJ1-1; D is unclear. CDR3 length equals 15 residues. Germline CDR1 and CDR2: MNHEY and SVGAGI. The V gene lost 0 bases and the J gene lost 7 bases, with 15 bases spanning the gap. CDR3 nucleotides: TGTGCCAGCAGTTACTCGGTGGGGAGGGTAGGTGAAGCTTTCTTT. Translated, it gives CASSYSVGRVGEAFF.

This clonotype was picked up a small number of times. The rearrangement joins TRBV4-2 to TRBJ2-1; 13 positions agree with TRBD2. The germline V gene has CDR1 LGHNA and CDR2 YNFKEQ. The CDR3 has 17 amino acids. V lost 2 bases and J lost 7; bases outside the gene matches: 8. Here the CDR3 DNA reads TGTGCCAGCAGCCAACCCTGGGGGACTAGCGGGATTAATGAGCAGTTCTTC. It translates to CASSQPWGTSGINEQFF.

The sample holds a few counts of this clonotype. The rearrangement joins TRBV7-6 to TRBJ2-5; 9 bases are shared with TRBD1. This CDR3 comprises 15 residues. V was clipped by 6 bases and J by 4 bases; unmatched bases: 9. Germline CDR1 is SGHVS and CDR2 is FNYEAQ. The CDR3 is CASSYSTGGGETQYF. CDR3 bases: TGTGCCAGCAGTTATTCGACAGGGGGGGGAGAGACCCAGTACTTC.

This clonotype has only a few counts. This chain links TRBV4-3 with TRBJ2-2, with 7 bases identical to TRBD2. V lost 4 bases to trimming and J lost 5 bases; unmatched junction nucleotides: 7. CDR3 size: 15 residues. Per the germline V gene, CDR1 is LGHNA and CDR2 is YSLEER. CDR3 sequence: CASSPLRGVTGELFF. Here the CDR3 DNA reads TGCGCCAGCAGCCCTCTCCGGGGGGTAACCGGGGAGCTGTTTTTT.

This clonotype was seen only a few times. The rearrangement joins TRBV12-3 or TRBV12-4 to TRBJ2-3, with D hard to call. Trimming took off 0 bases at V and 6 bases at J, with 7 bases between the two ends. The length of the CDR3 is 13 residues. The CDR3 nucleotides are TGTGCCAGCAGTTTAGCTCCAGTGGATACGCAGTATTTT. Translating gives CASSLAPVDTQYF.

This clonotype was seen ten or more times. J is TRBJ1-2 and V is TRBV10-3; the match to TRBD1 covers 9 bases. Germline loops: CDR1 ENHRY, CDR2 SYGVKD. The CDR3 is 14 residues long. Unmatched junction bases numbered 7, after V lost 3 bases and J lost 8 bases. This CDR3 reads CAISETGTGIGYTF. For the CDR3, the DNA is TGTGCCATCAGTGAAACCGGGACAGGGATCGGCTACACCTTC.

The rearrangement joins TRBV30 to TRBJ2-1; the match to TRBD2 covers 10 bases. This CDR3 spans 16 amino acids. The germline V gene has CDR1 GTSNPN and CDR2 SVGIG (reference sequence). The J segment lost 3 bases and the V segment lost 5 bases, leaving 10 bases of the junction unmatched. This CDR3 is CAWCRGTSAHYNEQFF. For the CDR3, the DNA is TGTGCCTGGTGTCGGGGGACTAGCGCTCACTACAATGAGCAGTTCTTC.

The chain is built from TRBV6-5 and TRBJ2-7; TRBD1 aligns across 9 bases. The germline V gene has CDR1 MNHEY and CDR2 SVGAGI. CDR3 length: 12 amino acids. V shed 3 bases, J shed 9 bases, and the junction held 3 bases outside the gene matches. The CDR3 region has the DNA TGTGCCAGCAGTTATACAGGGGGCAGGCAGTACTTC. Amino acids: CASSYTGGRQYF.

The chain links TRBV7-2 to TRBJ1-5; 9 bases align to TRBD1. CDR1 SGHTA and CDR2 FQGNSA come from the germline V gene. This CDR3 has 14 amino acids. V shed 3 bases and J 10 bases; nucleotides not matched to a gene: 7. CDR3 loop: CASSFLGQGHPQHF. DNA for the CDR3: TGTGCCAGCAGCTTCTTGGGACAGGGTCATCCCCAGCATTTT.

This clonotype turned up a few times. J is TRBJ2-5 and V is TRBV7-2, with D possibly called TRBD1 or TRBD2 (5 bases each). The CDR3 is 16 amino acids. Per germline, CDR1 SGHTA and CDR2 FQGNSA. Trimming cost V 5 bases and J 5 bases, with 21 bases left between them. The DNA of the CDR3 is TGTGCCAGCAGCCCTGGATTTTCGGGGCTTGGGGAGACCCAGTACTTC. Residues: CASSPGFSGLGETQYF.

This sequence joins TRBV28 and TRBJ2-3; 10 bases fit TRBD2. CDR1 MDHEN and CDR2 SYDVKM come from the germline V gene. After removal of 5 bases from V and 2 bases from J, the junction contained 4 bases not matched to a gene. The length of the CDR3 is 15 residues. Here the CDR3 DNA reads TGTGCCAGCAGTCACACTAGCGGGATCACAGATACGCAGTATTTT. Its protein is CASSHTSGITDTQYF.

CDR3: CASSLVVGLTSTDTQYF. DNA for the CDR3: TGTGCCAGCAGCTTAGTTGTTGGACTAACTAGCACAGATACGCAGTATTTT. This chain uses TRBV11-2 with TRBJ2-3; a possible D gene is TRBD2 (6 bases). The germline V gene has CDR1 SGHAT and CDR2 FQNNGV. V lost 1 base and J lost 0, with 14 bases in between. The CDR3 extends over 17 amino acids.